This passage covers 14 T cell receptor beta chains from one sample sequenced in a study of T cell clonality in common variable immunodeficiency. Notes on the study in general: Common variable immunodeficiency TCR beta sequences reportedly had fewer deletions and N-nucleotide insertions.

These receptors have no known antigen. Measured with immunoSEQ multiplex PCR; TCRdb has only the in-frame clones, and not every one. The sample presents over 30,000 clones, none singletons. Sequencing was done on a sample of peripheral blood mononuclear cells. Source of these receptors: a human donor with common variable immunodeficiency.

This clone is judged medium-sized. The read halts 3 residues ahead of the CDR3 end, with the missing end drawn from the germline J gene. The V gene is TRBV5-6, the J gene TRBJ1-2; possible D gene TRBD1, 5 bases. The CDR3 runs 13 residues. The V and J ends lost 5 bases and 6 bases respectively, with 14 bases between them. Germline V gives CDR1 SGHDT, CDR2 YYEEEE. Here the CDR3 reads CASSDIGGDGYTF. Incomplete CDR3 DNA: TGTGCCAGCAGTGATATAGGAGGGGATGGC.

This clone was observed a few times. The read ends 3 residues shy of where the CDR3 ends; the end is completed using the germline J gene. The chain carries TRBV18 and TRBJ2-2; perhaps TRBD2 as D (6 bases). This CDR3 is 15 amino acids long. Germline assignment: CDR1 KGHSH and CDR2 LQKENI. The V and J ends lost 2 bases and 4 bases respectively, with 11 bases between them. The CDR3 DNA, read in part, is TGTGCCAGCTCACCAGCAGGGAGGAGCACCGGGGAG. It specifies CASSPAGRSTGE. The whole CDR3 reads CASSPAGRSTGELFF.

In this sample, this clone turned up a few times. The observed sequence ends 3 residues before the CDR3 terminus, with the missing tail filled in from the germline J gene. The V gene is TRBV7-3, the J gene TRBJ1-1; D may be TRBD1 (5 bases). CDR1 is SGHTA and CDR2 is FQGTGA in the germline V gene. Trimming shortened V by 5 bases and J by 1 base, and 11 bases separated the two germline ends. This CDR3 has 14 residues. CDR3 bases read: TGTGCCAGCAGCCCTATGGGGGGGAACACTGAA. This encodes CASSPMGGNTE. The entire CDR3 is CASSPMGGNTEAFF.

This clone was recorded at least ten times. The CDR3 end falls 3 residues outside the read, so it is completed with the germline J gene. The chain carries TRBV7-3 and TRBJ1-1; D not resolved. V was clipped by 2 bases and J by 4 bases, with 11 bases between them. Germline V gene sequence: CDR1 SGHTA, CDR2 FQGTGA. This CDR3 region has 14 residues. CDR3 DNA (partial): TGTGCCAGCAGCTTAGTTGGAGCGGGCACTGAA. This encodes CASSLVGAGTE. The full CDR3 protein is CASSLVGAGTEAFF.

This clone came up a few times. From the germline J gene comes the end of the CDR3, since the read stops 3 residues before it. This chain uses TRBV2 with TRBJ1-4, with D perhaps matching TRBD1 (5 bases). The CDR3 runs 15 residues. The germline V gene encodes CDR1 SNHLY and CDR2 FYNNEI. Trimming shortened V by 5 bases and J by 3 bases, and 13 bases separated the two germline ends. Incomplete CDR3 DNA: TGTGCCAGCAGTCCAAGGCGGGGGGCTAATGAAAAA. It yields the protein CASSPRRGANEK. The full CDR3 protein reads CASSPRRGANEKLFF.

This clone turned up a few times. The read falls 3 residues short of the CDR3 end, and the missing part is taken from the germline J gene. The chain links TRBV30 to TRBJ1-2, with 7 nucleotides matching TRBD1. Germline CDR1 GTSNPN, CDR2 SVGIG (reference sequence). With 5 bases clipped from V and 1 base from J, the junction kept 4 bases outside the gene matches. The CDR3 length is 13 residues. CDR3 in amino acids: CAWGQDYNYGYTF. The CDR3 bases that were read are TGTGCCTGGGGACAGGATTATAACTATGGC.

The sample holds many counts of this clone. Read sequence stops 3 residues before the CDR3 end, and the germline J gene provides the missing end. The chain joins TRBV6-2 or TRBV6-3 to TRBJ1-2; 9 bases are a match to TRBD1. The V gene end was trimmed by 6 bases and the J gene end by 4 bases; junction bases not matched to a gene: 6. This CDR3 has 14 amino acids. Germline CDR1 reads MNHEY; CDR2 reads SVGEGT. Incomplete CDR3 DNA: TGTGCCAGCAGAAGGGACAGGGCTCCCTATGGC. This translates into CASRRDRAPYG. The entire CDR3 reads CASRRDRAPYGYTF.

This clone was counted only a few times. The missing CDR3 end, 3 residues past where the read stops, is filled in from the germline J gene. The V call is TRBV29-1, the J call TRBJ2-7, with 13 bases that match TRBD2. V shed 5 bases, J shed 2 bases, and the junction held 6 bases outside the gene matches. The germline CDR1 and CDR2 sequences are SQVTM and ANQGSEA. This CDR3 spans 15 amino acids. Incomplete CDR3 DNA: TGCAGCGTTTACCCCGGGACTAGCGGGACCTACGAG. Residues: CSVYPGTSGTYE. The full CDR3 sequence reads CSVYPGTSGTYEQYF.

This clone was picked up a small number of times. The part of the CDR3 DNA that was read is TGCAGTGCTAGGAACGGGACAGGGCAAAATAAGACC. The encoded protein is CSARNGTGQNKT. The complete CDR3 protein is CSARNGTGQNKTQYF. The chain combines TRBV20-1 with TRBJ2-5, with 9 bases fitting TRBD1. The sequenced fragment ends 3 residues before the CDR3 boundary, so the rest is inferred from the germline J gene. From germline, CDR1 is DFQATT and CDR2 SNEGSKA (reference sequence). V was clipped by 3 bases and J by 6 bases; unmatched bases: 11. The CDR3 runs to 15 residues.

This clone showed up many times. Read sequence stops 3 residues before the CDR3 end, and the germline J gene provides the missing end. The chain links TRBV11-2 to TRBJ1-2; D is perhaps TRBD1 (6 bases). CDR3 size: 13 residues. Germline V CDR1 and CDR2: SGHAT, FQNNGV. The V end was cut by 2 bases, the J end by 2 bases, with 6 bases between. The sequenced part of the CDR3 DNA is TGTGCCAGCAGCTTACAGGGGAACTATGGC. Its protein is CASSLQGNYG. The complete CDR3 protein is CASSLQGNYGYTF.

By share, this clone ranks as medium-sized. The CDR3 end lies 3 residues beyond the end of the read and is filled in from the germline J gene. V usage is TRBV20-1 and J usage is TRBJ2-7, with TRBD2 matching over 9 bases. The CDR3 runs 14 residues. V dropped 3 bases and J dropped 0; count of bases not matched to a gene: 3. Looked up from germline, CDR1 is DFQATT and CDR2 is SNEGSKA (reference sequence). The sequenced CDR3 bases are TGCAGTGCTAGTAGACTAGCGGCCTCCTACGAG. As protein: CSASRLAASYE. The full-length CDR3 reads as CSASRLAASYEQYF.

This clone was seen at least ten times. The observed sequence ends 3 residues before the CDR3 terminus, with the missing tail filled in from the germline J gene. The V and J genes are TRBV4-1 and TRBJ2-7, with a possible D match to TRBD2 (6 bases). Trimming left V 1 base short and J 0 bases short, with 10 bases between. This CDR3 spans 15 amino acids. Germline V gene lookup returns CDR1 MGHRA and CDR2 YSYEKL. CDR3 bases read: TGCGCCAGCAGCCAAGTCCTGCGGGGCTCCTACGAG. Its protein product is CASSQVLRGSYE. The whole CDR3 sequence reads CASSQVLRGSYEQYF.

This clone showed up many times. The CDR3 end lies 3 residues beyond the end of the read and is filled in from the germline J gene. V usage is TRBV5-1 and J usage is TRBJ2-1; D is uncertain. There are 13 residues in the CDR3. Trimming took off 1 base at V and 2 bases at J, with 4 bases between the two ends. The germline V gene has CDR1 SGHRS and CDR2 YFSETQ. The part of the CDR3 DNA that was read is TGCGCCAGCAGCTTGACTACCTACAATGAG. Protein product: CASSLTTYNE. From start to end, the CDR3 is CASSLTTYNEQFF.

This clone was detected many times. Coverage ceases 3 residues before the CDR3 finishes, and the germline J gene fills in the end. V gene TRBV19 combines with J gene TRBJ2-3, with 11 bases identical to TRBD2. Germline CDR1 and CDR2: LNHDA and SQIVND (reference sequence). V gave up 3 bases and J gave up 4 bases; unmatched junction bases: 6. This CDR3 is 16 amino acids long. CDR3 amino acids: CASSMVSGRASDTQYF. The sequenced part of the CDR3 DNA is TGTGCCAGTAGTATGGTTAGCGGGAGGGCCTCAGATACG.